The sequence of this T cell receptor (beta chain) was determined in a study of cytomegalovirus exposure and HLA in healthy donors. Turning to the study itself: There were approximately 400 genotyped donors. Of these, 81% fell in the genetic ancestry cluster associated with self-reported Caucasian donors.

60 Vbeta and 13 Jbeta primers were used in PCR. Sequencing used immunoSEQ multiplex PCR; TCRdb keeps in-frame clones, though not all of them. The repertoire table contains about 120,000 clones. Worth noting for this clone: The antigen remains unidentified.

Whole-study results and caveats: Rarity held for most TCR sequences, but there were some public TCRs that occurred in many donors. In presence/absence analyses, roughly uniform sequencing depth across donors was assumed.

This sequence was found in a man between 18 and 29 years old in good health and CMV-seronegative. The sample consisted of PBMCs.

Written as DNA, the CDR3 is TGTGCCAGCAGCCCAAGGACAGGGACTAGCACAGATACGCAGTATTTT. Protein sequence: CASSPRTGTSTDTQYF. V gene TRBV5-8 combines with J gene TRBJ2-3, with 8 positions matching TRBD1. The V gene end was trimmed by 4 bases and the J gene end by 0 bases; junction bases not matched to a gene: 7. The germline V gene has CDR1 SGHTS and CDR2 YDEGEE. This CDR3 comprises 16 residues.